This T cell receptor (beta chain) was identified during a study of blood T cell repertoires in COVID-19. At the level of the study: Some COVID-19 samples were acute and others convalescent; all came from the United States, Italy and Spain. Sources were T cells, B-cell-depleted T cells, or PBMCs; the material itself was cDNA or gDNA.

CDR3 length equals 14 residues. Per the germline V gene, CDR1 is SGHTA and CDR2 is FQGNSA. The junction had 2 bases not matched to a gene; V was cut back by 2 bases and J by 5 bases. Methods used by the authors: Reference gene primer amplification in the assay estimated nucleated cell counts. Some clones are missing from TCRdb's copy, which holds only in-frame ones; the method was immunoSEQ multiplex PCR. V, J and clone size derive from that table, while D and trimming were established from the DNA sequence. The sample has over 25,000 clones; around nine tenths are singletons. The rearrangement uses TRBV7-2 and TRBJ2-5; 10 bases line up with TRBD2. The material sequenced was peripheral blood. This receptor was taken from a man in his sixties or seventies with acute or convalescent COVID-19. In nucleotides, the CDR3 is TGTGCCAGCAGCTTACTAGCGGGAGATGAGACCCAGTACTTC. Encoded protein: CASSLLAGDETQYF.